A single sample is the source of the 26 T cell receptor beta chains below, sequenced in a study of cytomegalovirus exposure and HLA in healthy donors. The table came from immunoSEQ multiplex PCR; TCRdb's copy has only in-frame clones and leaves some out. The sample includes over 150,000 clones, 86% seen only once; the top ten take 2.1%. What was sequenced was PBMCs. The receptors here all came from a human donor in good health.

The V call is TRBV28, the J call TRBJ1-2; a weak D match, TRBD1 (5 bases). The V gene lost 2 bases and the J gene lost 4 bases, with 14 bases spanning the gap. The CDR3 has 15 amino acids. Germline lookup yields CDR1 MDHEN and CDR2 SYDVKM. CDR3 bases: TGTGCCAGCAGTTTACTGGGGGTGGGGGGCTATGGCTACACCTTC. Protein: CASSLLGVGGYGYTF.

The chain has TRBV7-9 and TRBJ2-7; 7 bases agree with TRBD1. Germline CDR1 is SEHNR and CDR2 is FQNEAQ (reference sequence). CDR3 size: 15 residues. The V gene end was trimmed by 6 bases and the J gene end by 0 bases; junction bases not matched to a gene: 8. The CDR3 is CASRGQTGSSYEQYF. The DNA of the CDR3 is TGTGCCAGCAGAGGGCAGACAGGGAGCTCCTACGAGCAGTACTTC. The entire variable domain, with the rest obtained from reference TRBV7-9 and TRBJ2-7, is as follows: DTGVSQNPRHKITKRGQNVTFRCDPISEHNRLYWYRQTLGQGPEFLTYFQNEAQLEKSRLLSDRFSAERPKGSFSTLEIQRTEQGDSAMYLCASRGQTGSSYEQYFGPGTRLTVT.

CDR3 region: CASSLRTSHGYTF. DNA of the CDR3: TGTGCCAGCAGTTTACGGACATCCCATGGCTACACCTTC. The chain combines TRBV27 with TRBJ1-2; tentative D call: TRBD1 (5 bases). The germline V and J ends were trimmed by 2 bases and 6 bases, with 10 bases remaining between them. Germline CDR1 MNHEY, CDR2 SMNVEV (reference sequence). The CDR3 is 13 residues long.

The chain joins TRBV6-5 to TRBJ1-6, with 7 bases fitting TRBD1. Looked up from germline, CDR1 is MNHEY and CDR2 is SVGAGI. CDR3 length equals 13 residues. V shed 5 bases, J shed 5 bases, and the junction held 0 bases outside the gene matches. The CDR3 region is CASSDRDNSPLHF. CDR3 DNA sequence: TGTGCCAGCAGTGACAGGGATAATTCACCCCTCCACTTT.

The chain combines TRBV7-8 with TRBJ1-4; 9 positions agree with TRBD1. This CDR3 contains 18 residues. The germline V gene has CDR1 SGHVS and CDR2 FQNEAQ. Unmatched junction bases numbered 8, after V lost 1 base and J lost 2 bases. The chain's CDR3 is CASSLVTGGGSTNEKLFF. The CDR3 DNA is TGTGCCAGCAGCTTAGTAACAGGGGGCGGATCGACTAATGAAAAACTGTTTTTT.

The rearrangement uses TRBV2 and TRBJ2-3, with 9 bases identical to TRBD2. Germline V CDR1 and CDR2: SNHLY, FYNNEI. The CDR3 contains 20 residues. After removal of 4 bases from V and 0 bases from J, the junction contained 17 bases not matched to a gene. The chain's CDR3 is CASSARGKVAGELSTDTQYF. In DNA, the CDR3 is TGTGCCAGCAGTGCCCGAGGGAAGGTAGCGGGAGAGCTTAGCACAGATACGCAGTATTTT.

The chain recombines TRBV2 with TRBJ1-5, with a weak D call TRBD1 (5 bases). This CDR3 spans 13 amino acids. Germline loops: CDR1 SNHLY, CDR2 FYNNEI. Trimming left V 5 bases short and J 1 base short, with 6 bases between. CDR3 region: CASSRGSNQPQHF. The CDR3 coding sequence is TGTGCCAGCAGTCGGGGGAGCAATCAGCCCCAGCATTTT.

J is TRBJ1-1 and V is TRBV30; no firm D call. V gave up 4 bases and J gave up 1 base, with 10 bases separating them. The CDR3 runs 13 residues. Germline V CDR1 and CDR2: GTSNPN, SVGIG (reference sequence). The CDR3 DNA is TGTGCCTGGAACCAGGTGACGAACACTGAAGCTTTCTTT. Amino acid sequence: CAWNQVTNTEAFF.

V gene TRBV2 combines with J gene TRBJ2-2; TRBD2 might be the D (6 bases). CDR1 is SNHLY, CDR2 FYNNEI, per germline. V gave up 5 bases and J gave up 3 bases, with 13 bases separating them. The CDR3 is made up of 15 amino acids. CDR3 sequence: CASSLAGTHTGELFF. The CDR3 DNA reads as TGTGCCAGCAGTTTGGCCGGGACTCACACCGGGGAGCTGTTTTTT.

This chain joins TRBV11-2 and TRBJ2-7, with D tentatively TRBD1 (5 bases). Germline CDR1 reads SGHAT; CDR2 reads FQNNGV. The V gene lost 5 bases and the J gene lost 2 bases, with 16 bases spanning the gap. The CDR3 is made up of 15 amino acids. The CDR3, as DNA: TGTGCCAGCAGCCCAGGGTCAGCCACTACCTACGAGCAGTACTTC. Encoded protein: CASSPGSATTYEQYF.

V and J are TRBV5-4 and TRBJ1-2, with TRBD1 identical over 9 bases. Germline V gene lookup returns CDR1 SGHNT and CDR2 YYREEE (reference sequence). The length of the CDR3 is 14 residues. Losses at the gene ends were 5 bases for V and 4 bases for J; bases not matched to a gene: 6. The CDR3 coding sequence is TGTGCCAGCAGGAGGACAGGGGAACGCTATGGCTACACCTTC. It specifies CASRRTGERYGYTF. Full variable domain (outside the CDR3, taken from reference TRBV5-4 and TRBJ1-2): ETGVTQSPTHLIKTRGQQVTLRCSSQSGHNTVSWYQQALGQGPQFIFQYYREEENGRGNFPPRFSGLQFPNYSSELNVNALELDDSALYLCASRRTGERYGYTFGSGTRLTVV.

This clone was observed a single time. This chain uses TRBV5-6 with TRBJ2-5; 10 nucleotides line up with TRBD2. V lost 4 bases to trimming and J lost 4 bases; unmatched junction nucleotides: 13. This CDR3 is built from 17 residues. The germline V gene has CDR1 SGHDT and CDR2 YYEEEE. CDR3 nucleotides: TGTGCCAGCAGCGAGTATAGCGGGGGGCGGATCGGAGAGACCCAGTACTTC. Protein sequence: CASSEYSGGRIGETQYF.

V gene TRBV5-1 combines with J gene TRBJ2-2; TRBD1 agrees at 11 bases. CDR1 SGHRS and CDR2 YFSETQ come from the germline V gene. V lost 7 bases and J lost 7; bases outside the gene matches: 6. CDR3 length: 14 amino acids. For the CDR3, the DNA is TGCGCCAGCGCGGACAGGGGGCTGGTCGGGGAGCTGTTTTTT. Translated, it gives CASADRGLVGELFF.

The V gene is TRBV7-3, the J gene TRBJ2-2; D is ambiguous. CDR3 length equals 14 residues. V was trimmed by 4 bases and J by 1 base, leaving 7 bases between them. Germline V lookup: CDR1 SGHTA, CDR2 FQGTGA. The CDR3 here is CASSSYRNTGELFF. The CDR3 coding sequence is TGTGCCAGCAGCTCTTATAGGAACACCGGGGAGCTGTTTTTT.

CDR3 region: CASSDMVRGTEAFF. The CDR3 DNA is TGTGCCAGCAGTGATATGGTACGGGGGACTGAAGCTTTCTTT. V gene TRBV6-1 combines with J gene TRBJ1-1; a possible D gene is TRBD1 (5 bases). The germline V and J ends were trimmed by 3 bases and 5 bases, with 13 bases remaining between them. The germline gives CDR1 MNHNS, CDR2 SASEGT. CDR3 length: 14 residues.

CDR3 DNA: TGTGCCAGCAGCTTGGGAGGGGGCGGCAATGGCTACACCTTC. Its translation: CASSLGGGGNGYTF. The gene calls are TRBV5-4 and TRBJ1-2; the match to TRBD1 covers 7 bases. Germline V CDR1 and CDR2: SGHNT, YYREEE (reference sequence). V shed 0 bases, J shed 6 bases, and the junction held 5 bases outside the gene matches. CDR3 length: 14 amino acids.

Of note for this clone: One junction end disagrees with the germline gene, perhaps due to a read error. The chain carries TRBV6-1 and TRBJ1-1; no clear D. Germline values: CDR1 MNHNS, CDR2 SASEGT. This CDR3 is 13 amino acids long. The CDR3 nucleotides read TGTGCCAGCAGTGAACAGGCCCGAACTGGAGCTTTCTTT. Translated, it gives CASSEQARTGAFF.

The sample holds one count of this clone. The chain's CDR3 is CASSFGGTGSEKLFF. CDR3 nucleotide sequence: TGCGCCAGCAGCTTCGGCGGGACAGGGTCTGAAAAACTGTTTTTT. The chain recombines TRBV5-1 with TRBJ1-4, with TRBD1 matching 9 bases. The CDR3 extends over 15 amino acids. CDR1 SGHRS and CDR2 YFSETQ come from the germline V gene. V lost 2 bases, J lost 7 bases, and 6 bases stayed unmatched.

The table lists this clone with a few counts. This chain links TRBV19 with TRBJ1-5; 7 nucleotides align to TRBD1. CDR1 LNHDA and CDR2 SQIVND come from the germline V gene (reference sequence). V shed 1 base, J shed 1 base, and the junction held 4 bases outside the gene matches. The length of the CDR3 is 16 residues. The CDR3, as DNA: TGTGCCAGTAGTATAGGTCCGACAGGGAGCAATCAGCCCCAGCATTTT. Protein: CASSIGPTGSNQPQHF.

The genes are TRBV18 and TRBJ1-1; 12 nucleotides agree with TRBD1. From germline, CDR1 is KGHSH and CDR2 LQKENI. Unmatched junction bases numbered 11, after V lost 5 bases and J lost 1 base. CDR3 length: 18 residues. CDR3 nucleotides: TGTGCCAGCTCAGTATTGATCGGGACAGGGGGCCCGAACACTGAAGCTTTCTTT. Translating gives CASSVLIGTGGPNTEAFF.

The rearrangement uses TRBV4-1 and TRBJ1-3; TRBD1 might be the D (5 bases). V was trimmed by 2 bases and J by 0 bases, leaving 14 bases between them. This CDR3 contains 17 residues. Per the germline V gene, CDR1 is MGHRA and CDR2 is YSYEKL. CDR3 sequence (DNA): TGCGCCAGCAGCCAAAAACAGGCTTGGGTCTCTGGAAACACCATATATTTT. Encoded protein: CASSQKQAWVSGNTIYF.

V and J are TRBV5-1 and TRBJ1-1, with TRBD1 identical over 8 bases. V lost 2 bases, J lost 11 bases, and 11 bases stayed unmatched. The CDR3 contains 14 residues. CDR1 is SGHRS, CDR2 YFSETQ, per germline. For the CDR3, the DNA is TGCGCCAGCAGCTTTTACCAGGACAGGGAAAAGGCTTTCTTT. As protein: CASSFYQDREKAFF.

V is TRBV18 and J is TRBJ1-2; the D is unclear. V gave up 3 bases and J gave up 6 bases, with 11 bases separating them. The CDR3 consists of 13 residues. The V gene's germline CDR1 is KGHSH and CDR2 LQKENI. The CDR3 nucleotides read TGTGCCAGCTCACCCCGCGACACAGATGGCTACACCTTC. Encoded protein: CASSPRDTDGYTF.

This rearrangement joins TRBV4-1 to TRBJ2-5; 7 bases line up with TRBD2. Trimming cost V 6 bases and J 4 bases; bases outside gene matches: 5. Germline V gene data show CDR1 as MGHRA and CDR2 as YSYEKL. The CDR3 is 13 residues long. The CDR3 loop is CASSRTRGETQYF. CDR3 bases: TGCGCCAGCAGTAGGACTAGGGGAGAGACCCAGTACTTC.

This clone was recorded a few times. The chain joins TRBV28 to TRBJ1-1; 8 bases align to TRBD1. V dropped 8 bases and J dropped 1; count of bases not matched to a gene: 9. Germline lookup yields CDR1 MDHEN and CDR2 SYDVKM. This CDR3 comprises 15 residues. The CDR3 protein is CASLVAGTGNTEAFF. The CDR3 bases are TGTGCCAGCTTAGTGGCCGGGACAGGGAACACTGAAGCTTTCTTT.

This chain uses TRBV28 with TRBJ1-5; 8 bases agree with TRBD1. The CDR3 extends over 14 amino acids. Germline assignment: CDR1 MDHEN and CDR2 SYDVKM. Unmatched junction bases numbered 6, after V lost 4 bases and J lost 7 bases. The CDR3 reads CASSSRGLGQPQHF. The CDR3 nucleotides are TGTGCCAGCAGTTCCAGGGGGCTGGGGCAGCCCCAGCATTTT. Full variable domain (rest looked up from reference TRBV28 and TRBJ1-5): DVKVTQSSRYLVKRTGEKVFLECVQDMDHENMFWYRQDPGLGLRLIYFSYDVKMKEKGDIPEGYSVSREKKERFSLILESASTNQTSMYLCASSSRGLGQPQHFGDGTRLSIL.